The present T cell receptor (beta chain) was sequenced within a study of blood T cell repertoires in COVID-19. Study context: Acute and convalescent COVID-19 samples came from the United States, Italy and Spain. The cDNA or gDNA used as material had been derived from T cells, B-cell-depleted T cells, or PBMCs.

Trimming removed 5 bases from V and 3 bases from J; junction bases left unmatched: 8. Germline V gene data show CDR1 as SGHNT and CDR2 as YENEEA. The CDR3 runs to 17 residues. Original handling: Estimation of nucleated cell counts relied on the amplification of reference gene primers. Profiling relied on immunoSEQ multiplex PCR, and the TCRdb table lists in-frame clones only, not all of them. From that table come the V and J calls and clone size; the DNA was used to work out D and trimming. The sample lists more than 200,000 clones, about nine tenths seen once, with about 9.9% in the top ten. The TCR comes from a man aged 45 to 65 with COVID-19, enrolled during active disease. Input material: peripheral blood. This chain uses TRBV11-3 with TRBJ2-6, with TRBD1 matching over 9 bases. The CDR3: CASSPGQGTGGANVLTF. As DNA, the CDR3 is TGTGCCAGCAGCCCAGGACAGGGGACAGGTGGGGCCAACGTCCTGACTTTC. The entire variable domain, with the rest obtained from reference TRBV11-3 and TRBJ2-6, is as follows: EAGVVQSPRYKIIEKKQPVAFWCNPISGHNTLYWYLQNLGQGPELLIRYENEEAVDDSQLPKDRFSAERLKGVDSTLKIQPAELGDSAVYLCASSPGQGTGGANVLTFGAGSRLTVL.